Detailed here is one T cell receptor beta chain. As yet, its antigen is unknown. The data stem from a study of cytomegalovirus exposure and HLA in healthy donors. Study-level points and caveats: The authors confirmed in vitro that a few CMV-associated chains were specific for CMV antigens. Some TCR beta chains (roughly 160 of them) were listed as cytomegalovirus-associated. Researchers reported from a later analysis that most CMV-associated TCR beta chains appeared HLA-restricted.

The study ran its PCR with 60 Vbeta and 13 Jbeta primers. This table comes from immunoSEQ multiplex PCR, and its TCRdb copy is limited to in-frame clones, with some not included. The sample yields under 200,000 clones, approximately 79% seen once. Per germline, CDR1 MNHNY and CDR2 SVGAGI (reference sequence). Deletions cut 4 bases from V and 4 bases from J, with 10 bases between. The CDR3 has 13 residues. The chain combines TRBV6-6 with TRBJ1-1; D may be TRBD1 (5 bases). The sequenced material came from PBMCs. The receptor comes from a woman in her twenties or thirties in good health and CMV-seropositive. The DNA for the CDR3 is TGTGCCAGCAGTTCAACAGGCGCCACTGAAGCTTTCTTT. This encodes CASSSTGATEAFF.